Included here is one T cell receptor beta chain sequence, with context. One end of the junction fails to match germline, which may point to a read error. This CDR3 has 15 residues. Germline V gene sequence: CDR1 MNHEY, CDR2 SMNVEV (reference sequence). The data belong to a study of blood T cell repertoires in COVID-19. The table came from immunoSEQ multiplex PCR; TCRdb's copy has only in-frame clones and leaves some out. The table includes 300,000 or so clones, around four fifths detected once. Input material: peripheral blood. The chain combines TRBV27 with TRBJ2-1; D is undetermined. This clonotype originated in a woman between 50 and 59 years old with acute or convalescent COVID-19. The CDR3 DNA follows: TGTGCCAGCAGTATATCCGGTCCTGATTACAATGAGCAGTTCTTC. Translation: CASSISGPDYNEQFF.